This T cell receptor beta chain derives from a study of blood T cell repertoires in COVID-19. The V gene lost 5 bases and the J gene lost 4 bases, with 13 bases spanning the gap. The germline V gene encodes CDR1 SGHTA and CDR2 FQGTGA. The length of the CDR3 is 14 residues. Source study methods: Reference gene primers were amplified, and this amplification served to estimate nucleated cell counts. Repertoires were generated with immunoSEQ multiplex PCR, while TCRdb's copy carries only in-frame clones and drops some. V and J calls plus clone size are reproduced from that table; the DNA served to infer D and trimming. The sample records about 220,000 clones, less than 85% being singletons.

The sequenced sample consisted of peripheral blood. This chain uses TRBV7-3 with TRBJ2-3, with D possibly TRBD2 on 6 matching bases. This clonotype originated in an elderly woman with acute or convalescent COVID-19. The CDR3 DNA reads TGTGCCAGCAGCCTCATCGCGGGGCCAGATACGCAGTATTTT. Its protein product is CASSLIAGPDTQYF.